This T cell receptor (beta chain) emerged from a study of vaccination effects on CD4 cells after COVID-19. Study results and limitations: Late in the post-vaccination period, infection-induced and vaccine-induced clones underwent marked clonal contraction.

Culture lasted roughly eleven days before CD4+ T cell isolation. No vaccinee had earlier SARS-CoV-2 infection, and nucleocapsid antibodies were negative. IL-2 medium supplanted half the medium on days 3 and 7. Some clones are missing from TCRdb's copy, which holds only in-frame ones; the method was immunoSEQ multiplex PCR. The sample has 35,000 to 40,000 clones, roughly 74% seen once; the top ten hold over 2.5%. In the case of this clone: Its target is unknown.

The sample in question was CD4+ T cells from PBMCs cultured without peptide, obtained before COVID-19 vaccination. The clonotype comes from a human donor who received a COVID-19 vaccine.

The CDR3 DNA sequence: TGTGCCAGCTCACCACGTGCGTCCTACGAGCAGTACTTC. This gives the protein CASSPRASYEQYF. The chain combines TRBV18 with TRBJ2-7; unclear D gene. Germline CDR1 reads KGHSH; CDR2 reads LQKENI. The CDR3 totals 13 residues. Trimming pared 1 base from V and 1 base from J, leaving 5 bases between.